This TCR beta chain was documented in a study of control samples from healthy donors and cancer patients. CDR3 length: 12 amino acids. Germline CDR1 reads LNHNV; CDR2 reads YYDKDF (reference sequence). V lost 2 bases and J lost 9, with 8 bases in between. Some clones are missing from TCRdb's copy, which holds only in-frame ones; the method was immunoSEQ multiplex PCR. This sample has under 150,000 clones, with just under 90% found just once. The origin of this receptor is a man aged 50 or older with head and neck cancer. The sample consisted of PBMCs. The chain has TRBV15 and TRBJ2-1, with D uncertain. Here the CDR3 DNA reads TGTGCCACCAGCAGAAACAGCATTGAGCAGTTCTTC. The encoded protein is CATSRNSIEQFF.